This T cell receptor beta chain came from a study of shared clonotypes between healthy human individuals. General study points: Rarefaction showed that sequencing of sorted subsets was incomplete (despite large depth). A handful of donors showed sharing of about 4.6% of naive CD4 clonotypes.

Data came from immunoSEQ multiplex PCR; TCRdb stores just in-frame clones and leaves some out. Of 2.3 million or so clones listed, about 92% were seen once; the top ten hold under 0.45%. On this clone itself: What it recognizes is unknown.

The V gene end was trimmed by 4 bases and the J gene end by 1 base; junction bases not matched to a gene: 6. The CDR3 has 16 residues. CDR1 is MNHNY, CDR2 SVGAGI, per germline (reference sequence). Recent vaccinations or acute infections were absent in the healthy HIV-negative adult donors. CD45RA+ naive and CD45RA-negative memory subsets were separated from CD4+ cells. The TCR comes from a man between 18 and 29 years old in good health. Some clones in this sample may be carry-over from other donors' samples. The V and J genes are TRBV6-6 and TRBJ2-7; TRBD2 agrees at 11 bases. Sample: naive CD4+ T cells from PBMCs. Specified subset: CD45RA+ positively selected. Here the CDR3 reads CASSSWGLADSYEQYF. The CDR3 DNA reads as TGTGCCAGCAGTTCTTGGGGACTAGCGGATTCCTACGAGCAGTACTTC.